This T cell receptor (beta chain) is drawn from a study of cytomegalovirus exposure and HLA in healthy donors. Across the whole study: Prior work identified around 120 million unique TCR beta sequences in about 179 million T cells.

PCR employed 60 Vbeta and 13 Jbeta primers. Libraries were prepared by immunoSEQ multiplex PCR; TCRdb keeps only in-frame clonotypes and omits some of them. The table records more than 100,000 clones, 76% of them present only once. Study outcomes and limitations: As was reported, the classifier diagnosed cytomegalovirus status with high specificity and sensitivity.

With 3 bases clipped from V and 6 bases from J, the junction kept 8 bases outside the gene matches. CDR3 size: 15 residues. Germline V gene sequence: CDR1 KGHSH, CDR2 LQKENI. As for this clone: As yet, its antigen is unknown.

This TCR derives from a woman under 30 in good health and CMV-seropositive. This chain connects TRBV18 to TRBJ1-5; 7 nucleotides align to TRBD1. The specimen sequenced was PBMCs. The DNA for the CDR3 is TGTGCCAGCTCACCTGGGGGATACAGGGGTCAGCCCCAGCATTTT. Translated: CASSPGGYRGQPQHF.